This TCR beta chain was retrieved from a study of T cells in localized non-small cell lung cancer. Study outcomes and limitations: Uninvolved adjacent lung showed peak T cell clonality, exceeding tumor. Paired adjacent lung recovered a median around 52 of the top 100 tumor clones. Elevated circulating T cell density in blood was associated with longer overall survival. Only one tumor region went through sequencing, so heterogeneity may still be there.

As regards this clone: What it recognizes is unknown.

Generated by immunoSEQ multiplex PCR, the TCRdb table keeps only in-frame clones and is missing some. Seen here are about 26,000 clones, around 85% observed once, and the top ten hold 9.5% to 10%. There are 14 residues in the CDR3. CDR1 and CDR2 (germline): SGHDT, YYEEEE. V lost 0 bases and J lost 0, with 7 bases in between. The specimen comprised peripheral blood, sampled before any cancer treatment. The chain is built from TRBV5-6 and TRBJ2-7, with D hard to call. The receptor was isolated from a man aged 35 to 69 with stage III squamous cell lung carcinoma. The CDR3 sequence is CASSLVGRSYEQYV. CDR3 nucleotide sequence: TGTGCCAGCAGCTTGGTAGGGCGCTCCTACGAGCAGTACGTC.